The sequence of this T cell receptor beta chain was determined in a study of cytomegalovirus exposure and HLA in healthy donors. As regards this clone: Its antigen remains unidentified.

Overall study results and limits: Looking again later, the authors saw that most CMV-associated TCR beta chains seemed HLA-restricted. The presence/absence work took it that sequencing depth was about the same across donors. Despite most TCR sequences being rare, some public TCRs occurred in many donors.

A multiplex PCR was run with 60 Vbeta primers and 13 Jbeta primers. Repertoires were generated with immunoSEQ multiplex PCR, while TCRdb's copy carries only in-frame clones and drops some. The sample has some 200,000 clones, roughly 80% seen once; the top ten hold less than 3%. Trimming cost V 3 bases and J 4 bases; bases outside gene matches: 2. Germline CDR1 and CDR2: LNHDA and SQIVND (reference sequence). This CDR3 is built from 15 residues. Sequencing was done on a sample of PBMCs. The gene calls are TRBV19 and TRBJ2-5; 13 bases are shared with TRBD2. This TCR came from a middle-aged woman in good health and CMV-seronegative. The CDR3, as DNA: TGTGCCAGTAGTATCGGGACTAGCGGGGTAGAGACCCAGTACTTC. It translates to CASSIGTSGVETQYF.